The clone carrying this TCR beta chain was counted once. Its antigen is not known. Using immunoSEQ multiplex PCR, the repertoire was profiled, and TCRdb retains in-frame clones only, with some absent. The profile shows some 70,000 clones, about 88% of them singletons. The CDR3 contains 15 residues. Germline CDR1 and CDR2: SGHDT and YYEEEE. This sample was taken from a study of OX40 agonist ivuxolimab in advanced cancers. Overall study findings and caveats: CD8+ T cells showed, on average, more clonal expansion than CD4+ cells.

The chain employs TRBV5-6 and TRBJ2-5; 10 bases line up with TRBD2. The end of the DNA aligns better with TRBJ2-7, so the J call may be wrong. The material was CD4+ or CD8+ T cells sorted from blood, obtained in a trial of the OX40 agonist ivuxolimab. The source of this sequence is an adult with an advanced solid tumor such as melanoma, head and neck, liver or kidney cancer. The CDR3 protein is CASSTGTSVYYEQYF. The CDR3 DNA follows: TGTGCCAGCAGCACCGGGACTAGCGTTTACTACGAGCAGTACTTC.